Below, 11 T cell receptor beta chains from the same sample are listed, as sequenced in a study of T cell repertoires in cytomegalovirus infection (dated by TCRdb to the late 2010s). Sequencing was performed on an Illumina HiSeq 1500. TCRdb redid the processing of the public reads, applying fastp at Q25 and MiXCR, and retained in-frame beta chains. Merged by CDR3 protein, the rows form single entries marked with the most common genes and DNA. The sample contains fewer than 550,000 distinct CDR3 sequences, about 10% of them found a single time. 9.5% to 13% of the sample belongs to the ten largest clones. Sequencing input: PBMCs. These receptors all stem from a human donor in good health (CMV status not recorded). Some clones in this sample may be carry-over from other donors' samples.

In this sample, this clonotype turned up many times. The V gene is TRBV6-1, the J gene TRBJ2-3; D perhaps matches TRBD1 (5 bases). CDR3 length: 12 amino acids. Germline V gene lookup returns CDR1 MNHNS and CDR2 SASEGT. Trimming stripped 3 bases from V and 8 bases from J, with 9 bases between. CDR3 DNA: TGTGCCAGCAGTGATCTAAGGGGTACGCAGTATTTT. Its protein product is CASSDLRGTQYF.

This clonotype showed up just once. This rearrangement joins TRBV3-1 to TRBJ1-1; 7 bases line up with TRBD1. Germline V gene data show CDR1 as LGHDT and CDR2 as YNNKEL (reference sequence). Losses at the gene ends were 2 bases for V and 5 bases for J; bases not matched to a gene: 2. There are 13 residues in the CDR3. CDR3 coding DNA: TGTGCCAGCAGCCAACTACAGGGGACTGAAGCTTTCTTT. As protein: CASSQLQGTEAFF.

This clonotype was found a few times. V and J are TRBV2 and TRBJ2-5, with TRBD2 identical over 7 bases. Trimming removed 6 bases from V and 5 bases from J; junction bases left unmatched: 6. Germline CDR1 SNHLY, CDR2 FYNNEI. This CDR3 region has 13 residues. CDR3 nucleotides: TGTGCCAGCAGCTATCTAGCGGAGGAGACCCAGTACTTC. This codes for CASSYLAEETQYF.

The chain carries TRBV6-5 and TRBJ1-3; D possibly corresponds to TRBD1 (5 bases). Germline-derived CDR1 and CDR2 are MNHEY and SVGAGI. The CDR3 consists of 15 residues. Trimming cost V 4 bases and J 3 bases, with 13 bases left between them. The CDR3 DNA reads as TGTGCCAGCAGTTCCCCCAGGGTTTTTGGAAACACCATATATTTT. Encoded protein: CASSSPRVFGNTIYF.

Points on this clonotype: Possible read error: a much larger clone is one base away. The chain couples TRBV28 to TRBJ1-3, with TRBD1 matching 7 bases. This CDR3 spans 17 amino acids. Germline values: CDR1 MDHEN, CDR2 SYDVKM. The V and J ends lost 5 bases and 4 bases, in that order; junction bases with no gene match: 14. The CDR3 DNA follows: TGTGCCAGCAGTAACGTCCACAGGGGACTTTTCGGAAACACCATATATTTT. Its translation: CASSNVHRGLFGNTIYF.

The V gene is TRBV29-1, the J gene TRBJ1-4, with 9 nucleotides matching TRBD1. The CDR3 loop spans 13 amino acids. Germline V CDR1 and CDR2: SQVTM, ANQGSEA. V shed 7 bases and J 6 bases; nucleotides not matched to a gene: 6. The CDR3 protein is CSGTRDRDEKLFF. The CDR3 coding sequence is TGCAGCGGTACCCGGGACAGGGATGAAAAACTGTTTTTT.

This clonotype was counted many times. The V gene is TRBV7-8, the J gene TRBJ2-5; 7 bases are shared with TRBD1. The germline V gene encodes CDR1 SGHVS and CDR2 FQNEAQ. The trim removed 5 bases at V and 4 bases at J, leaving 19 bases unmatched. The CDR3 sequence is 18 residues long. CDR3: CASSPKPPNRGGAETQYF. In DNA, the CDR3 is TGTGCCAGCAGCCCCAAACCCCCAAACAGGGGTGGGGCAGAGACCCAGTACTTC.

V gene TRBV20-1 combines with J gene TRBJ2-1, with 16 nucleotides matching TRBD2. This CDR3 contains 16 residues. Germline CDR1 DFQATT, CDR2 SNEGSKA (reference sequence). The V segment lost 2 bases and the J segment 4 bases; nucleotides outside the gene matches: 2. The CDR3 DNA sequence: TGCAGTGCTAGAAAGGGACTAGCGGGGGGGTACAATGAGCAGTTCTTC. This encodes CSARKGLAGGYNEQFF.

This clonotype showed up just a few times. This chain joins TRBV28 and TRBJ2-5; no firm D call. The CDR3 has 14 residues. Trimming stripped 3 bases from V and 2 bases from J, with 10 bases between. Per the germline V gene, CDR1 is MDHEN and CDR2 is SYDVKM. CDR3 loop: CASSFQGPQETQYF. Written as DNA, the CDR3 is TGTGCCAGCAGTTTTCAAGGACCTCAAGAGACCCAGTACTTC.

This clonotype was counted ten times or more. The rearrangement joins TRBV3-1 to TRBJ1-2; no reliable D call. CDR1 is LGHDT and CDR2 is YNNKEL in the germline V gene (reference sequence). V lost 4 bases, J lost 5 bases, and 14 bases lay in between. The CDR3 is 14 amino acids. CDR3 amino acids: CASSPFIGDYGYTF. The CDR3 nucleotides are TGTGCCAGCAGCCCGTTCATCGGAGATTATGGCTACACCTTC.

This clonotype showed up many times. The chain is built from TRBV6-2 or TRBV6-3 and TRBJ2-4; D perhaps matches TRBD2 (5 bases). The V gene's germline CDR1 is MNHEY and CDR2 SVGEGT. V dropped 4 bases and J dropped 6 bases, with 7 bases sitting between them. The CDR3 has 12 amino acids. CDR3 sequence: CASSFAGNIQYF. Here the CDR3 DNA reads TGTGCCAGCAGTTTTGCGGGAAACATTCAGTACTTC.